Below, 30 T cell receptor beta chains from the same sample are listed, as sequenced in a study of T cells in Graves' hyperthyroidism and ophthalmopathy. Researchers took RNA transcripts and amplified the TCR beta CDR3 regions from them. HTBI primers were employed in a first-round RT-PCR of the TCR CDR3. One entry per CDR3 protein results from TCRdb running MiXCR on the multiplex PCR reads. The profile shows 500,000 to 650,000 distinct CDR3 sequences, roughly 15% of them singletons. Sequenced sample: blood. The receptors originated from a young woman with Graves' ophthalmopathy.

This clonotype has at least ten counts. The chain recombines TRBV6-1 with TRBJ2-1; 8 bases agree with TRBD1. V was pared by 5 bases and J by 8 bases, with 14 bases of the junction left unmatched. Germline V lookup: CDR1 MNHNS, CDR2 SASEGT. This CDR3 is built from 16 residues. The CDR3 here is CASSPLDRGFDDEQFF. The CDR3, as DNA: TGTGCCAGCAGTCCCCTAGACAGGGGATTCGATGATGAGCAGTTCTTC.

In this sample, this clonotype turned up a few times. The V gene is TRBV7-9, the J gene TRBJ2-1; 9 positions agree with TRBD2. With V trimmed by 2 bases and J by 4 bases, 12 bases remained unmatched. The CDR3 totals 18 residues. Germline V gene data show CDR1 as SEHNR and CDR2 as FQNEAQ (reference sequence). CDR3 in DNA: TGTGCCAGCAGCTTAACCTACCTGGGCGGGAGGGGGTACAATGAGCAGTTCTTC. This sequence encodes CASSLTYLGGRGYNEQFF.

In its sample, this clonotype was seen a few times. This chain uses TRBV19 with TRBJ1-5; D may be TRBD1 (5 bases). V lost 7 bases and J lost 1, with 14 bases in between. The germline V gene encodes CDR1 LNHDA and CDR2 SQIVND (reference sequence). This CDR3 contains 15 residues. This CDR3 reads CASTTSGLSNQPQHF. CDR3 coding DNA: TGTGCCAGTACTACTTCGGGACTGAGCAATCAGCCCCAGCATTTT.

The table lists this clonotype with many counts. The V gene is TRBV20-1, the J gene TRBJ2-1; unclear D gene. Germline CDR1 DFQATT, CDR2 SNEGSKA (reference sequence). V was shortened by 0 bases and J by 9 bases, with 6 bases between the two germline ends. The CDR3 consists of 11 residues. CDR3 loop: CSAREAIEQFF. CDR3 DNA sequence: TGCAGTGCTAGAGAAGCTATTGAGCAGTTCTTC.

Many counts were recorded for this clonotype. The gene calls are TRBV10-3 and TRBJ2-3; possible D gene TRBD2, 6 bases. The germline V gene encodes CDR1 ENHRY and CDR2 SYGVKD. The CDR3 consists of 15 residues. V lost 7 bases and J lost 1, with 15 bases in between. The CDR3 spells CAITEGAAGTDTQYF. The DNA for the CDR3 is TGTGCCATCACGGAGGGTGCGGCGGGCACAGATACGCAGTATTTT.

This clonotype was counted a few times. This sequence joins TRBV3-1 and TRBJ1-2; D call uncertain. The CDR3 covers 12 residues. V was clipped by 0 bases and J by 8 bases, with 7 bases between them. Germline CDR1 LGHDT, CDR2 YNNKEL (reference sequence). The CDR3 DNA sequence: TGTGCCAGCAGCCAAGATTACGGGGGCTACACCTTC. Protein sequence: CASSQDYGGYTF.

On this clonotype itself: An end of the junction does not agree with germline; a read error may underlie this. The V call is TRBV20-1, the J call TRBJ1-1; 9 bases align to TRBD1. Germline V gene lookup returns CDR1 DFQATT and CDR2 SNEGSKA (reference sequence). CDR3 size: 15 residues. The CDR3 reads CRARAPGQGRTEAFF. CDR3 in DNA: TGCCGTGCTAGAGCCCCGGGACAGGGCAGGACTGAAGCTTTCTTT.

V is TRBV27 and J is TRBJ1-1; D is unresolved. CDR1 MNHEY and CDR2 SMNVEV come from the germline V gene (reference sequence). This CDR3 region has 15 residues. Trimming stripped 8 bases from V and 1 base from J, with 17 bases between. CDR3 protein: CASAENKDPNTEAFF. As DNA, the CDR3 is TGTGCCAGCGCCGAAAATAAGGACCCGAACACTGAAGCTTTCTTT.

The sample holds a few counts of this clonotype. The chain couples TRBV20-1 to TRBJ1-4; D is possibly TRBD1 (5 bases). The CDR3 is made up of 16 amino acids. CDR1 and CDR2 from the germline V gene are DFQATT and SNEGSKA (reference sequence). V dropped 4 bases and J dropped 0 bases, with 15 bases sitting between them. CDR3 nucleotides: TGCAGTGCTACACCCGGGGGGGGGGCAACTAATGAAAAACTGTTTTTT. It encodes CSATPGGGATNEKLFF.

This clonotype was counted between two and nine times. The V gene is TRBV14, the J gene TRBJ2-7; D is perhaps TRBD2 (6 bases). V was pared by 1 base and J by 6 bases, with 10 bases between. Germline V gives CDR1 SGHDN, CDR2 FVKESK. The CDR3 is 13 amino acids. CDR3 residues: CASSQATSFEQYF. For the CDR3, the DNA is TGTGCCAGCAGCCAAGCGACTAGTTTCGAGCAGTACTTC.

CDR3 DNA sequence: TGCGCCAGCAGCTTGGGGCAAATTAACTATGGCTACACCTTC. Protein sequence: CASSLGQINYGYTF. V is TRBV5-1 and J is TRBJ1-2; no firm D call. Germline values: CDR1 SGHRS, CDR2 YFSETQ. The CDR3 is made up of 14 amino acids. V was cut by 0 bases and J by 1 base, with 7 bases left in between.

The J gene is TRBJ1-6, the V gene TRBV5-1, with TRBD1 matching 7 bases. The CDR3 length is 14 residues. The ends lost 0 bases at V and 8 bases at J; junction bases unmatched: 2. CDR1 SGHRS and CDR2 YFSETQ come from the germline V gene. The CDR3 DNA follows: TGCGCCAGCAGCTTGGCCCAGGGGGATTCACCCCTCCACTTT. It specifies CASSLAQGDSPLHF.

The chain recombines TRBV20-1 with TRBJ2-2; a possible D gene is TRBD1 (6 bases). Trimming stripped 3 bases from V and 10 bases from J, with 27 bases between. CDR1 and CDR2 (germline): DFQATT, SNEGSKA (reference sequence). This CDR3 comprises 17 residues. In DNA form, the CDR3 reads TGCAGTGCTAGGAGATACACAGGGTTTTGGGTCTCTGAGGAGCTGTTTTTT. Translated: CSARRYTGFWVSEELFF.

The chain employs TRBV7-9 and TRBJ2-1; D gene unclear. V lost 10 bases and J lost 2, with 12 bases in between. Germline V gives CDR1 SEHNR, CDR2 FQNEAQ (reference sequence). The length of the CDR3 is 13 residues. The CDR3 region is CATPGRPYNEQFF. DNA for the CDR3: TGTGCCACACCCGGCCGACCCTACAATGAGCAGTTCTTC. Using reference TRBV7-9 and TRBJ2-1 for the parts outside the CDR3, the full variable domain is DTGVSQNPRHKITKRGQNVTFRCDPISEHNRLYWYRQTLGQGPEFLTYFQNEAQLEKSRLLSDRFSAERPKGSFSTLEIQRTEQGDSAMYLCATPGRPYNEQFFGPGTRLTVL.

This clonotype was counted at least ten times. The CDR3 protein is CASRPWTANTEAFF. Written as DNA, the CDR3 is TGTGCCAGCAGGCCATGGACGGCTAACACTGAAGCTTTCTTT. The V call is TRBV28, the J call TRBJ1-1; D is uncertain. CDR1 is MDHEN, CDR2 SYDVKM, per germline. The ends were cut back, 6 bases at V and 2 bases at J, with 13 bases in the middle. The CDR3 covers 14 residues.

This clonotype occurred a few times. CDR3 loop: CAWSVTGYSTDTQYF. The CDR3 coding sequence is TGTGCCTGGAGTGTTACAGGGTATAGCACAGATACGCAGTATTTT. V and J are TRBV30 and TRBJ2-3, with TRBD1 as a possible D gene (6 bases). With 0 bases removed from V and 0 bases from J, the gap between germline ends came to 10 bases. Germline loops: CDR1 GTSNPN, CDR2 SVGIG (reference sequence). The CDR3 spans 15 residues.

This clonotype was counted many times. This chain connects TRBV28 to TRBJ2-5, with TRBD2 as a possible D gene (6 bases). The V gene's germline CDR1 is MDHEN and CDR2 SYDVKM. This CDR3 is 15 amino acids long. The V and J ends lost 1 base and 6 bases respectively, with 15 bases between them. The CDR3 region is CASSLLSGRRKTQYF. Here the CDR3 DNA reads TGTGCCAGCAGTTTATTATCTGGGAGGAGAAAGACCCAGTACTTC.

This clonotype was picked up a small number of times. The rearrangement uses TRBV4-1 and TRBJ2-7; 14 nucleotides agree with TRBD2. Germline CDR1 is MGHRA and CDR2 is YSYEKL. The CDR3 sequence is 18 residues long. The junction had 12 bases not matched to a gene; V was cut back by 1 base and J by 7 bases. The DNA for the CDR3 is TGCGCCAGCAGCCAAGTTAAGGGTGCGGGACTAGCGGGAGTTGAGCAGTACTTC. Protein sequence: CASSQVKGAGLAGVEQYF.

This clonotype occurred a few times. The chain uses TRBV4-2 and TRBJ1-2; D might be TRBD1 (6 bases). This CDR3 is 14 amino acids long. Deletions cut 0 bases from V and 7 bases from J, with 12 bases between. The germline CDR1 and CDR2 sequences are LGHNA and YNFKEQ. CDR3 DNA: TGTGCCAGCAGCCAAGATCGGCAGGGGCTTGGCTACACCTTC. The encoded protein is CASSQDRQGLGYTF.

The sample holds many counts of this clonotype. This chain uses TRBV28 with TRBJ2-2; the match to TRBD2 covers 11 bases. Germline CDR1 and CDR2: MDHEN and SYDVKM. This CDR3 region has 13 residues. The J segment lost 7 bases and the V segment lost 5 bases, leaving 0 bases of the junction unmatched. This CDR3 reads CASSGLAGGELFF. In DNA form, the CDR3 reads TGTGCCAGCAGTGGACTAGCGGGCGGGGAGCTGTTTTTT. Full variable domain (missing parts from reference TRBV28 and TRBJ2-2): DVKVTQSSRYLVKRTGEKVFLECVQDMDHENMFWYRQDPGLGLRLIYFSYDVKMKEKGDIPEGYSVSREKKERFSLILESASTNQTSMYLCASSGLAGGELFFGEGSRLTVL.

The rearrangement joins TRBV5-5 to TRBJ2-3; TRBD2 matches 8 bases. CDR1 is SGHKS and CDR2 is YYEKEE in the germline V gene (reference sequence). V was clipped by 2 bases and J by 3 bases; unmatched bases: 14. CDR3 length: 18 amino acids. CDR3 DNA sequence: TGTGCCAGCAGCTTAGTGCCGAGCGGGGGAGGCTTAACAGATACGCAGTATTTT. It translates to CASSLVPSGGGLTDTQYF.

This clonotype was recorded many times. The gene calls are TRBV27 and TRBJ2-7; 7 nucleotides match TRBD1. The CDR3 loop spans 13 amino acids. Germline V gene lookup returns CDR1 MNHEY and CDR2 SMNVEV (reference sequence). V was clipped by 5 bases and J by 7 bases; unmatched bases: 8. The CDR3 DNA reads TGTGCCAGCAGTCCAGGGACAGCTTCGGAGCAGTACTTC. Translated, it gives CASSPGTASEQYF.

The V call is TRBV7-6, the J call TRBJ2-1; 10 nucleotides agree with TRBD2. This CDR3 is 12 amino acids long. Germline-derived CDR1 and CDR2 are SGHVS and FNYEAQ. After removal of 3 bases from V and 10 bases from J, the junction contained 0 bases not matched to a gene. The CDR3 reads CASSFSGGEQFF. For the CDR3, the DNA is TGTGCCAGCAGCTTTAGCGGGGGGGAGCAGTTCTTC.

The chain uses TRBV4-2 and TRBJ1-1, with D possibly TRBD1 on 5 matching bases. CDR3 length: 17 amino acids. Trimming left V 4 bases short and J 7 bases short, with 25 bases between. CDR1 is LGHNA, CDR2 YNFKEQ, per germline. Written as DNA, the CDR3 is TGTGCCAGCAGCCTCCAACGGGGGGAAGCGGGCTTAATTGAAGCTTTCTTT. Its translation is CASSLQRGEAGLIEAFF.

The chain is built from TRBV29-1 and TRBJ2-6, with 7 bases matching TRBD1. CDR1 SQVTM and CDR2 ANQGSEA come from the germline V gene. V lost 7 bases and J lost 3; bases outside the gene matches: 6. This CDR3 has 14 amino acids. The DNA for the CDR3 is TGCAGCGCCGCGACAGGGTTTGGGGCCAACGTCCTGACTTTC. It codes for CSAATGFGANVLTF.

This clonotype was seen more than once but under ten times. This chain uses TRBV12-3 or TRBV12-4 with TRBJ1-2; D possibly corresponds to TRBD1 (6 bases). The CDR3 loop spans 14 amino acids. V lost 7 bases and J 2 bases, leaving 14 bases between the germline ends. CDR3 sequence reads: CASTTLTGNYGYTF. CDR3 nucleotide sequence: TGTGCCAGCACTACTTTGACAGGAAACTATGGCTACACCTTC.

This clonotype was seen at least ten times. The V and J genes are TRBV5-1 and TRBJ2-3; 13 positions agree with TRBD2. CDR3 size: 22 residues. Germline V gene data show CDR1 as SGHRS and CDR2 as YFSETQ. The V and J ends lost 0 bases and 1 base, in that order; junction bases with no gene match: 17. CDR3 sequence reads: CASSLESTGLAGVIPGTDTQYF. The DNA of the CDR3 is TGCGCCAGCAGCTTGGAATCAACCGGACTAGCGGGGGTCATCCCAGGCACAGATACGCAGTATTTT.

V and J are TRBV20-1 and TRBJ2-2, with TRBD1 matching 7 bases. The CDR3 is 16 amino acids. The germline gives CDR1 DFQATT, CDR2 SNEGSKA (reference sequence). V shed 6 bases and J 1 base; nucleotides not matched to a gene: 11. The CDR3 sequence: CSAPSLRTGNTGELFF. The CDR3 bases are TGCAGTGCCCCAAGCCTCCGGACAGGGAACACCGGGGAGCTGTTTTTT.

This sequence joins TRBV20-1 and TRBJ1-3; no reliable D call. Trimming cost V 6 bases and J 3 bases, with 9 bases left between them. Germline V gene data show CDR1 as DFQATT and CDR2 as SNEGSKA (reference sequence). There are 12 residues in the CDR3. In DNA form, the CDR3 reads TGCAGTGCCCCTGCCATTGGAAACACCATATATTTT. Its translation is CSAPAIGNTIYF.

The table lists this clonotype with many counts. The chain links TRBV30 to TRBJ2-1; 10 bases match TRBD2. Germline CDR1 is GTSNPN and CDR2 is SVGIG (reference sequence). V trimming: 5 bases; J trimming: 2 bases; junction bases outside the gene matches: 6. The CDR3 is made up of 15 amino acids. The CDR3 loop is CAWHKREGAYNEQFF. DNA of the CDR3: TGTGCCTGGCACAAGCGGGAGGGCGCCTACAATGAGCAGTTCTTC.